Presented here are 7 T cell receptor beta chains from one specimen sequenced in a study of cytomegalovirus exposure and HLA in healthy donors. Use of 60 Vbeta and 13 Jbeta primers characterized the PCR. Profiling relied on immunoSEQ multiplex PCR, and the TCRdb table lists in-frame clones only, not all of them. The sample has about 170,000 clones, around 80% seen once. The sequenced material came from PBMCs. These TCRs come from a woman aged 18-30 years in good health and CMV-seronegative.

This clone is a singleton in its sample. The chain links TRBV5-1 to TRBJ1-2, with D possibly TRBD1 on 6 matching bases. Germline V gene data show CDR1 as SGHRS and CDR2 as YFSETQ. Trimming removed 5 bases at V and 8 bases at J, with 16 bases between. The CDR3 is 13 amino acids. The DNA of the CDR3 is TGCGCCAGCAGGCTCGACAGGCTTTCCGGCTACACCTTC. The encoded protein is CASRLDRLSGYTF. The entire variable domain, with the rest obtained from reference TRBV5-1 and TRBJ1-2, is as follows: KAGVTQTPRYLIKTRGQQVTLSCSPISGHRSVSWYQQTPGQGLQFLFEYFSETQRNKGNFPGRFSGRQFSNSRSEMNVSTLELGDSALYLCASRLDRLSGYTFGSGTRLTVV.

This chain uses TRBV28 with TRBJ2-2, with a possible D match to TRBD1 (8 bases). The CDR3 has 17 residues. From germline, CDR1 is MDHEN and CDR2 SYDVKM. Trimming cost V 5 bases and J 4 bases, with 20 bases left between them. CDR3 nucleotides: TGTGCCAGCAGTCCGCCCCCAGCGGGGACAGGCACCGGGGAGCTGTTTTTT. Its translation is CASSPPPAGTGTGELFF.

The chain joins TRBV6-5 to TRBJ1-5; perhaps TRBD1 as D (6 bases). V was shortened by 7 bases and J by 4 bases, with 11 bases between the two germline ends. CDR3 length: 13 residues. Germline CDR1 MNHEY, CDR2 SVGAGI. In nucleotides, the CDR3 is TGTGCCAGCACCTCGAGGGGGAATCAGCCCCAGCATTTT. Translated: CASTSRGNQPQHF.

The rearrangement uses TRBV5-1 and TRBJ2-1; D is ambiguous. V lost 4 bases and J lost 3, with 8 bases in between. This CDR3 is built from 13 residues. Germline CDR1 is SGHRS and CDR2 is YFSETQ. The CDR3 DNA reads TGCGCCAGCAGCGCCACGGGCTACAATGAGCAGTTCTTC. Protein: CASSATGYNEQFF.

The chain uses TRBV30 and TRBJ2-7, with 9 positions matching TRBD1. The length of the CDR3 is 15 residues. The junction had 6 bases not matched to a gene; V was cut back by 2 bases and J by 1 base. Germline V gene sequence: CDR1 GTSNPN, CDR2 SVGIG (reference sequence). Written as DNA, the CDR3 is TGTGCCTGGAGTACCGGGACAGGGATTTCCTACGAGCAGTACTTC. It specifies CAWSTGTGISYEQYF.

The chain joins TRBV6-6 to TRBJ2-4; 12 bases are a match to TRBD2. The CDR3 is 14 amino acids. Germline CDR1 MNHNY, CDR2 SVGAGI (reference sequence). Unmatched junction bases numbered 3, after V lost 6 bases and J lost 6 bases. The chain's CDR3 is CASRPGLAGNIQYF. The CDR3 nucleotides read TGTGCCAGCAGACCGGGACTAGCGGGAAACATTCAGTACTTC.

The chain uses TRBV4-3 and TRBJ2-1, with D possibly being TRBD2 (6 bases). This CDR3 has 14 residues. The V end was cut by 3 bases, the J end by 9 bases, with 15 bases between. Germline V gives CDR1 LGHNA, CDR2 YSLEER. The CDR3 region has the DNA TGCGCCAGCAGCCAGTTCACGGGAGTCCCTGAGCAGTTCTTC. This encodes CASSQFTGVPEQFF.